Here is one T cell receptor beta chain with its context. Germline CDR1 reads PRHDT; CDR2 reads FYEKMQ (reference sequence). The CDR3 has 15 residues. J gave up 4 bases and V 5 bases, and 9 bases lay outside the gene matches. Profiled with immunoSEQ multiplex PCR; TCRdb holds only in-frame clones, not every one. The profile shows fewer than 200,000 clones, more than 75% of them singletons. This sample stems from a study of blood T cell repertoires in COVID-19. The sequence came from a woman in her 70s with COVID-19, enrolled during active disease. The J gene is TRBJ1-2, the V gene TRBV13, with 8 positions matching TRBD1. The specimen sequenced was peripheral blood. CDR3 bases: TGTGCCAGCAGCCTCAGGGGGCGTGAGGTCTATGGCTACACCTTC. It encodes CASSLRGREVYGYTF.